These 11 T cell receptor beta chains were all obtained from the same sample, sequenced in a study of T cells in Graves' hyperthyroidism and ophthalmopathy (dated by TCRdb to between 2018 and 2021). The library was produced with multiplex PCR. Sequenced using an Illumina HiSeq 2000. TCR beta CDR3 regions were amplified from RNA transcripts. The first round of RT-PCR for the TCR CDR3 was performed with the HTBI primer set and the Qiagen OneStep RT-PCR kit. In-frame beta chains were kept once TCRdb had trimmed the public reads at Q25 with fastp and called clones with MiXCR. Every CDR3 protein is listed once, alongside the most common genes and DNA of its rows. The sample yields approximately 400,000 distinct CDR3 sequences; approximately 15% were counted once. The ten largest clones add up to 30% to 35% of the sample. Sequenced: blood. These receptors were obtained from a woman aged 25-40 years with Graves' hyperthyroidism.

Many counts were recorded for this clonotype. The chain links TRBV20-1 to TRBJ1-6, with a possible D match to TRBD1 (5 bases). CDR1 and CDR2 from the germline V gene are DFQATT and SNEGSKA (reference sequence). There are 15 residues in the CDR3. V was trimmed by 0 bases and J by 11 bases, leaving 17 bases between them. The CDR3, as DNA: TGCAGTGCTAGAGATCTTACGCAGGGTAGGGCACCCCTCCACTTT. It codes for CSARDLTQGRAPLHF.

Comments on this clonotype: With a much larger clone just one base away, this may be a read error. The rearrangement joins TRBV12-3 or TRBV12-4 to TRBJ1-2; D gene uncertain. The V and J ends lost 2 bases and 6 bases respectively, with 13 bases between them. The length of the CDR3 is 14 residues. The CDR3 loop reads CASSLSEGRNGYTF. As DNA, the CDR3 is TGTGCCAGCAGTTTAAGCGAAGGTCGCAATGGCTACACCTTC.

This clonotype was seen a few times. The chain uses TRBV6-1 and TRBJ2-2; D uncertain. The CDR3 consists of 14 residues. Germline-derived CDR1 and CDR2 are MNHNS and SASEGT. V was shortened by 1 base and J by 1 base, with 4 bases between the two germline ends. The CDR3 nucleotides read TGTGCCAGCAGTGAAGGAGTGAACACCGGGGAGCTGTTTTTT. Amino acids: CASSEGVNTGELFF.

This clonotype was found many times. The chain carries TRBV29-1 and TRBJ2-7, with TRBD2 identical over 7 bases. J gave up 0 bases and V 0 bases, and 5 bases lay outside the gene matches. This CDR3 has 15 residues. CDR1 is SQVTM, CDR2 ANQGSEA, per germline. The CDR3: CSVEEPGGSSYEQYF. In nucleotides, the CDR3 is TGCAGCGTTGAAGAACCCGGGGGGAGCTCCTACGAGCAGTACTTC.

This clonotype was seen repeatedly, ten times or more. V usage is TRBV18 and J usage is TRBJ2-5, with 12 bases aligning to TRBD2. With 6 bases clipped from V and 5 bases from J, the junction kept 7 bases outside the gene matches. This CDR3 has 15 amino acids. In germline, CDR1 is KGHSH, CDR2 LQKENI. The CDR3 region is CASSPTSGSYETQYF. The CDR3 coding sequence is TGTGCCAGCTCGCCGACTAGCGGGAGTTATGAGACCCAGTACTTC.

This clonotype has at least ten counts. The CDR3 reads CASSPTGAGELFF. In nucleotides, the CDR3 is TGTGCCAGCTCACCTACAGGAGCCGGGGAGCTGTTTTTT. The rearrangement links TRBV18 to TRBJ2-2, with D perhaps TRBD1 (5 bases). Germline V CDR1 and CDR2: KGHSH, LQKENI. The CDR3 is made up of 13 amino acids. Trimming removed 3 bases at V and 6 bases at J, with 8 bases between.

The table lists this clonotype with many counts. The CDR3 here is CASSARGTGVGEQYF. The CDR3 coding sequence is TGTGCCAGCAGTGCACGCGGGACAGGGGTCGGCGAGCAGTACTTC. The chain links TRBV2 to TRBJ2-7, with TRBD1 matching over 10 bases. The V gene's germline CDR1 is SNHLY and CDR2 FYNNEI. J was trimmed by 6 bases and V by 4 bases; bases with no gene match: 9. CDR3 length: 15 amino acids.

The V and J genes are TRBV29-1 and TRBJ1-1, with TRBD1 as a possible D gene (6 bases). CDR3 size: 13 residues. The germline V gene encodes CDR1 SQVTM and CDR2 ANQGSEA. Trimming shortened V by 7 bases and J by 0 bases, and 12 bases separated the two germline ends. This chain's CDR3 is CSASDRLNTEAFF. The CDR3 DNA follows: TGCAGCGCTTCAGACAGGCTGAACACTGAAGCTTTCTTT. Filled out from reference TRBV29-1 and TRBJ1-1, the complete variable domain reads SAVISQKPSRDICQRGTSLTIQCQVDSQVTMMFWYRQQPGQSLTLIATANQGSEATYESGFVIDKFPISRPNLTFSTLTVSNMSPEDSSIYLCSASDRLNTEAFFGQGTRLTVV.

This clonotype was observed at least ten times. The chain uses TRBV2 and TRBJ2-7; D is ambiguous. The CDR3 has 14 amino acids. Germline V gene sequence: CDR1 SNHLY, CDR2 FYNNEI. V dropped 5 bases and J dropped 2 bases, with 13 bases sitting between them. The DNA for the CDR3 is TGTGCCAGCAGTTTAGGACGGGCGACCTACGAGCAGTACTTC. Its protein is CASSLGRATYEQYF.

With respect to this clonotype: This may stem from a read error, because a much larger clone lies one nucleotide away. The J gene is TRBJ2-2, the V gene TRBV27; 11 positions agree with TRBD2. The CDR3 runs to 20 residues. V lost 3 bases to trimming and J lost 4 bases; unmatched junction nucleotides: 16. The germline V gene encodes CDR1 MNHEY and CDR2 SMNVEV (reference sequence). CDR3 in amino acids: CASSFRTSGSSVSSTGELFF. CDR3 DNA sequence: TGTGCCAGCAGTTTTCGGACTAGCGGGTCTTCCGTATCGAGCACCGGGGAGCTGTTTTTT.

This clonotype was detected many times. The chain employs TRBV30 and TRBJ2-7; D is possibly TRBD1 or TRBD2 (6 bases each). CDR1 and CDR2 from the germline V gene are GTSNPN and SVGIG (reference sequence). The CDR3 contains 14 residues. V shed 0 bases and J shed 7 bases, with 16 bases lying between them. The CDR3 DNA sequence: TGTGCCTGGAGTGTTTCCGGGGGCACAGGGGAGCAGTACTTC. Amino acid sequence: CAWSVSGGTGEQYF.